The 30 T cell receptor beta chains presented below share a single source sample, sequenced in a study of blood T cell repertoires in COVID-19. TCRdb's table, derived via immunoSEQ multiplex PCR, lists solely in-frame clones and lacks some. The sample consists of roughly 230,000 clones, about nine tenths of them appearing once. The source material was PBMCs or T cells enriched from blood (not recorded which). These receptors all come from a man aged 30-40 years in a cohort exposed to, infected with or recovered from COVID-19 (not recorded which).

The genes are TRBV6-5 and TRBJ1-1, with 9 positions matching TRBD1. The V segment lost 7 bases and the J segment 11 bases; nucleotides outside the gene matches: 11. The V gene's germline CDR1 is MNHEY and CDR2 SVGAGI. CDR3 size: 13 residues. CDR3 DNA: TGTGCCAGCACCTGGACAGGGGAACGGCGGGCTTTCTTT. It yields the protein CASTWTGERRAFF.

The chain recombines TRBV7-3 with TRBJ2-5, with TRBD2 identical over 11 bases. The germline gives CDR1 SGHTA, CDR2 FQGTGA. V shed 1 base and J 2 bases; nucleotides not matched to a gene: 3. This CDR3 region has 16 residues. The CDR3 loop reads CASSLSSGRGQETQYF. CDR3 nucleotides: TGTGCCAGCAGCTTAAGTAGCGGGAGGGGGCAAGAGACCCAGTACTTC. Filled out from reference TRBV7-3 and TRBJ2-5, the complete variable domain reads GAGVSQTPSNKVTEKGKYVELRCDPISGHTALYWYRQSLGQGPEFLIYFQGTGAADDSGLPNDRFFAVRPEGSVSTLKIQRTERGDSAVYLCASSLSSGRGQETQYFGPGTRLLVL.

The chain recombines TRBV18 with TRBJ1-2, with 9 bases that match TRBD1. The germline V gene has CDR1 KGHSH and CDR2 LQKENI. The CDR3 length is 14 residues. V shed 3 bases, J shed 4 bases, and the junction held 3 bases outside the gene matches. The DNA of the CDR3 is TGTGCCAGCTCACCGGGACAGGGTGCCTATGGCTACACCTTC. Its translation is CASSPGQGAYGYTF.

This chain connects TRBV18 to TRBJ1-5; 7 bases agree with TRBD1. CDR3 length: 16 amino acids. The germline V gene has CDR1 KGHSH and CDR2 LQKENI. After removal of 3 bases from V and 5 bases from J, the junction contained 10 bases not matched to a gene. The CDR3 region has the DNA TGTGCCAGCTCACCGTACACAGGGGATGCGGATCAGCCCCAGCATTTT. Its protein product is CASSPYTGDADQPQHF.

This sequence joins TRBV6-5 and TRBJ2-3; D unclear. The CDR3 sequence is 13 residues long. The ends were cut back, 10 bases at V and 8 bases at J, with 19 bases in the middle. Germline V gene lookup returns CDR1 MNHEY and CDR2 SVGAGI. The CDR3 sequence is CATADFASFTQYF. CDR3 DNA: TGTGCCACCGCGGATTTTGCCTCATTTACGCAGTATTTT.

The chain has TRBV13 and TRBJ1-4, with 10 bases matching TRBD1. Losses at the gene ends were 5 bases for V and 1 base for J; bases not matched to a gene: 4. The CDR3 is 16 residues long. Germline V CDR1 and CDR2: PRHDT, FYEKMQ (reference sequence). The CDR3 here is CASSRGQGLTNEKLFF. The CDR3 DNA is TGTGCCAGCAGCCGGGGACAGGGGCTAACTAATGAAAAACTGTTTTTT.

This clone was detected once. This rearrangement joins TRBV5-1 to TRBJ2-7; 14 bases align to TRBD2. The CDR3 consists of 17 residues. V lost 1 base, J lost 5 bases, and 8 bases stayed unmatched. The germline V gene encodes CDR1 SGHRS and CDR2 YFSETQ. The CDR3 reads CASSLRGTSGSPHEQYF. The CDR3 DNA is TGCGCCAGCAGCTTGAGGGGGACTAGCGGGAGCCCCCACGAGCAGTACTTC.

This clone was recorded only once. J is TRBJ2-7 and V is TRBV27; 9 positions match TRBD1. Germline CDR1 reads MNHEY; CDR2 reads SMNVEV (reference sequence). V was pared by 2 bases and J by 5 bases, with 7 bases of the junction left unmatched. CDR3 length: 15 amino acids. The CDR3 region is CASSLGRDRVHEQYF. CDR3 DNA: TGTGCCAGCAGTTTAGGAAGGGACAGGGTCCACGAGCAGTACTTC.

The chain recombines TRBV20-1 with TRBJ2-7, with 12 bases aligning to TRBD2. V was pared by 3 bases and J by 1 base, with 4 bases of the junction left unmatched. Germline assignment: CDR1 DFQATT and CDR2 SNEGSKA (reference sequence). The CDR3 has 15 amino acids. This CDR3 is CSASELAGGSYEQYF. Here the CDR3 DNA reads TGCAGTGCTAGTGAACTAGCGGGAGGATCCTACGAGCAGTACTTC.

The gene calls are TRBV9 and TRBJ1-1; 10 bases are a match to TRBD1. The germline gives CDR1 SGDLS, CDR2 YYNGEE. The CDR3 sequence is 16 residues long. V was clipped by 2 bases and J by 3 bases; unmatched bases: 7. The CDR3 reads CASSVADRGRHTEAFF. DNA for the CDR3: TGTGCCAGCAGCGTCGCTGACAGGGGGCGCCACACTGAAGCTTTCTTT.

The J gene is TRBJ1-6, the V gene TRBV2; TRBD1 is a possible D gene (5 bases). There are 14 residues in the CDR3. Germline CDR1 is SNHLY and CDR2 is FYNNEI. V was shortened by 6 bases and J by 11 bases, with 17 bases between the two germline ends. CDR3 nucleotide sequence: TGTGCCAGCAGGCCTTCTCAGGGTCTACCACCCCTCCACTTT. This sequence encodes CASRPSQGLPPLHF.

V is TRBV28 and J is TRBJ1-3; 8 nucleotides agree with TRBD1. Per the germline V gene, CDR1 is MDHEN and CDR2 is SYDVKM. The CDR3 is 16 amino acids. Unmatched junction bases numbered 19, after V lost 10 bases and J lost 8 bases. The chain's CDR3 is CATNSLRGLLLDTIYF. The CDR3 region has the DNA TGTGCCACCAATAGCCTCAGGGGGCTCCTGCTCGACACCATATATTTT.

This chain uses TRBV7-2 with TRBJ2-3, with TRBD2 identical over 11 bases. Germline trimming cut 4 bases from V and 4 bases from J; bases unmatched to any gene: 10. This CDR3 contains 17 residues. CDR1 and CDR2 (germline): SGHTA, FQGNSA. The CDR3 DNA is TGTGCCAGCAGCTCCTTACCGTTAGCGGGAGGGTCAGATACGCAGTATTTT. Protein sequence: CASSSLPLAGGSDTQYF.

The V gene is TRBV14, the J gene TRBJ2-7; no clear D. The CDR3 is 14 amino acids. The V gene's germline CDR1 is SGHDN and CDR2 FVKESK. V was pared by 6 bases and J by 2 bases, with 14 bases between. The CDR3 DNA reads TGTGCCAGCAGGCCTCTAGGCCGACCCTACGAGCAGTACTTC. Protein: CASRPLGRPYEQYF.

This clone was seen more than once but under ten times. This sequence joins TRBV6-5 and TRBJ1-5; 11 positions match TRBD1. Looked up from germline, CDR1 is MNHEY and CDR2 is SVGAGI. The trim removed 8 bases at V and 6 bases at J, leaving 9 bases unmatched. This CDR3 is built from 15 residues. The CDR3 DNA follows: TGTGCCAGCGAATCGGACAGGGGGCTTGGTCAGCCCCAGCATTTT. Its protein is CASESDRGLGQPQHF.

The chain recombines TRBV27 with TRBJ2-7; 8 bases are shared with TRBD1. The V gene's germline CDR1 is MNHEY and CDR2 SMNVEV (reference sequence). CDR3 length: 13 residues. V trimming: 6 bases; J trimming: 5 bases; junction bases outside the gene matches: 6. The CDR3 here is CASSSRGLDEQYF. In DNA form, the CDR3 reads TGTGCCAGCAGCTCCAGGGGGCTGGACGAGCAGTACTTC.

This sequence joins TRBV18 and TRBJ1-4, with 10 bases identical to TRBD1. Germline values: CDR1 KGHSH, CDR2 LQKENI. The junction had 3 bases not matched to a gene; V was cut back by 3 bases and J by 5 bases. The CDR3 loop spans 15 amino acids. The CDR3 DNA reads as TGTGCCAGCTCACCCCAGACAGGGGGCAATGAAAAACTGTTTTTT. This gives the protein CASSPQTGGNEKLFF.

In DNA form, the CDR3 reads TGCGCCAGCAGCTTTGGGCCCGATCCTTTTCTCCGTGGACTTCTAGCTTTCTTT. Amino acid sequence: CASSFGPDPFLRGLLAFF. The rearrangement links TRBV5-1 to TRBJ1-1; D unclear. Germline CDR1 SGHRS, CDR2 YFSETQ. This CDR3 has 18 amino acids. V gave up 2 bases and J gave up 10 bases, with 30 bases separating them.

The rearrangement uses TRBV7-2 and TRBJ1-1; TRBD1 matches 9 bases. With V trimmed by 5 bases and J by 4 bases, 8 bases remained unmatched. The CDR3 is made up of 15 amino acids. Per germline, CDR1 SGHTA and CDR2 FQGNSA. CDR3 in DNA: TGTGCCAGCAGCCCCAGACAGGGGGTGGGCACTGAAGCTTTCTTT. Protein: CASSPRQGVGTEAFF.

This clone has just one count. The chain uses TRBV9 and TRBJ2-1; 9 nucleotides agree with TRBD2. CDR3 length: 16 amino acids. V lost 0 bases and J lost 8; bases outside the gene matches: 9. Germline lookup yields CDR1 SGDLS and CDR2 YYNGEE. The CDR3 sequence is CASSVEASGIGDEQFF. DNA of the CDR3: TGTGCCAGCAGCGTAGAAGCTAGCGGGATCGGAGATGAGCAGTTCTTC.

This clone has just one count. J is TRBJ2-6 and V is TRBV5-1, with D hard to call. The CDR3 sequence is 15 residues long. Germline-derived CDR1 and CDR2 are SGHRS and YFSETQ. V was trimmed by 1 base and J by 0 bases, leaving 5 bases between them. CDR3 protein: CASSLWLSGANVLTF. CDR3 DNA sequence: TGCGCCAGCAGCTTGTGGCTCTCTGGGGCCAACGTCCTGACTTTC.

The chain uses TRBV27 and TRBJ1-5; D is ambiguous. CDR3 length: 12 residues. Trimming left V 3 bases short and J 3 bases short, with 3 bases between. Germline CDR1 reads MNHEY; CDR2 reads SMNVEV (reference sequence). The CDR3 protein is CASSFYNQPQHF. In DNA form, the CDR3 reads TGTGCCAGCAGTTTTTACAATCAGCCCCAGCATTTT.

This chain joins TRBV6-5 and TRBJ1-4, with 8 bases matching TRBD1. Germline CDR1 is MNHEY and CDR2 is SVGAGI. J lost 4 bases, V lost 2 bases, and 6 bases had no gene match. This CDR3 is 16 amino acids long. CDR3 DNA sequence: TGTGCCAGCAGTTACCGGACAGGGAGGCGTAATGAAAAACTGTTTTTT. Its protein product is CASSYRTGRRNEKLFF.

This chain uses TRBV9 with TRBJ1-5, with D perhaps TRBD1 (5 bases). V lost 2 bases to trimming and J lost 9 bases, with 9 bases between them. CDR1 and CDR2 (germline): SGDLS, YYNGEE. The CDR3 consists of 12 residues. The CDR3 DNA sequence: TGTGCCAGCAGCGTCGACGGGGGGCCCCAGCATTTT. Its translation is CASSVDGGPQHF.

V gene TRBV5-1 combines with J gene TRBJ2-2; 9 positions match TRBD2. The CDR3 runs to 16 residues. CDR1 is SGHRS and CDR2 is YFSETQ in the germline V gene. V trimming: 0 bases; J trimming: 4 bases; junction bases outside the gene matches: 4. The CDR3 DNA is TGCGCCAGCAGCTTGGTTGGGACTAGCTTCACCGGGGAGCTGTTTTTT. It yields the protein CASSLVGTSFTGELFF.

The chain has TRBV5-1 and TRBJ2-1, with 8 bases matching TRBD2. CDR1 and CDR2 from the germline V gene are SGHRS and YFSETQ. Trimming cost V 2 bases and J 0 bases; bases outside gene matches: 7. The CDR3 consists of 17 residues. CDR3 nucleotides: TGCGCCAGCAGCTTACAACGGGAGGGCTACTCCTACAATGAGCAGTTCTTC. This codes for CASSLQREGYSYNEQFF. Together with reference TRBV5-1 and TRBJ2-1, the CDR3 gives the full variable domain: KAGVTQTPRYLIKTRGQQVTLSCSPISGHRSVSWYQQTPGQGLQFLFEYFSETQRNKGNFPGRFSGRQFSNSRSEMNVSTLELGDSALYLCASSLQREGYSYNEQFFGPGTRLTVL.

Turning to this clone: The same CDR3 also results from other DNA sequences found in this sample. This chain joins TRBV15 and TRBJ2-6; TRBD2 is a possible D gene (5 bases). This CDR3 has 16 amino acids. Per the germline V gene, CDR1 is LNHNV and CDR2 is YYDKDF (reference sequence). V lost 0 bases to trimming and J lost 1 base, with 7 bases between them. The CDR3: CATSRDRGSGANVLTF. As DNA, the CDR3 is TGTGCCACCAGCAGAGATCGGGGATCTGGGGCCAACGTCCTGACTTTC.

This chain connects TRBV29-1 to TRBJ2-1, with 8 bases aligning to TRBD2. The CDR3 extends over 17 amino acids. The ends lost 6 bases at V and 4 bases at J; junction bases unmatched: 17. Germline lookup yields CDR1 SQVTM and CDR2 ANQGSEA. The CDR3, as DNA: TGCAGCGTAACGAGTTGGTCGGCGGGAGGACCGTACAATGAGCAGTTCTTC. Amino acids: CSVTSWSAGGPYNEQFF.

A remark on this clone: Other DNA sequences of this sample code for an identical CDR3. The chain links TRBV18 to TRBJ2-5; 8 bases agree with TRBD2. V shed 3 bases, J shed 4 bases, and the junction held 1 base outside the gene matches. Per the germline V gene, CDR1 is KGHSH and CDR2 is LQKENI. The CDR3 has 13 residues. The CDR3 DNA sequence: TGTGCCAGCTCACCTGCGGGAGGAGAGACCCAGTACTTC. This sequence encodes CASSPAGGETQYF. Together with reference TRBV18 and TRBJ2-5, the CDR3 gives the full variable domain: NAGVMQNPRHLVRRRGQEARLRCSPMKGHSHVYWYRQLPEEGLKFMVYLQKENIIDESGMPKERFSAEFPKEGPSILRIQQVVRGDSAAYFCASSPAGGETQYFGPGTRLLVL.

The CDR3 region is CASSWDRGSYSNQPQHF. The CDR3 DNA follows: TGTGCCAGCAGTTGGGACAGGGGTTCGTATAGCAATCAGCCCCAGCATTTT. The chain combines TRBV28 with TRBJ1-5; TRBD1 aligns across 10 bases. The CDR3 covers 17 residues. With 4 bases clipped from V and 0 bases from J, the junction kept 6 bases outside the gene matches. Germline assignment: CDR1 MDHEN and CDR2 SYDVKM.